This entry is about one T cell receptor beta chain. No cognate antigen has been identified for it. Base qualities are missing; no much larger clone stands one base away. The source of the sample is a study of blood T cell repertoires in COVID-19 (dated by TCRdb to the early 2020s). Regarding the research as a whole: Collaborator samples came from the United States, Italy and Spain and covered acute and convalescent phases of COVID-19. The prospective study material was composed of cDNA or gDNA derived from T cells, B-cell-depleted T cells, or PBMCs. The dataset comprised deeply sampled blood TCRbeta repertoires from subjects exposed to, actively infected with, or recovered from COVID-19. A freely available public database, intended as a resource for researchers studying the immune response to SARS-CoV-2, is where the repertoires were released. The samples were drawn from two sources: the first 160 participants of the ongoing ImmuneRACE study, and 950 to 1,500 subjects contributed by 6 global collaborators. Sample metadata almost always included a de-identified subject ID, COVID-19 status, age in years and sex. Where available, HLA class I and class II types were obtained from metadata supplied by the sample provider rather than from assay-based typing.

The immunoSEQ Assay, a bias-controlled multiplex PCR, was used to amplify TCRbeta CDR3 regions from genomic DNA. Per the source publication's procedure: Within the assay, amplification of reference gene primers was used to estimate how many nucleated cells each sample contained. To quantify the absolute abundance of each unique TCRbeta CDR3 rearrangement, sequence reads were collapsed and filtered. Productive Simpson clonality was computed per sample as the square root of Simpson's diversity index over productive rearrangements. TCRdb took over this immuneACCESS table, retaining in-frame rearrangements with V and J assigned. Such tables are incomplete; in checked studies, under half of the missing clones stem from an unresolved V gene, and the remainder is unexplained. Clonal size and the V and J genes are those of that table, whereas D and trimming came from the DNA. The sample table contains almost 200,000 clones; only one count was recorded for around 75% of them. The ten largest clones represent over 5% of the sample.

The paper's findings and limits, for the study overall: Clinical and demographic metadata were provided uncurated, with the amount varying by source and participant.

One collaborating source in Seattle enrolled patients while the patients were actively infected and followed the patients over time throughout the course of disease. Whole blood was collected in K2EDTA tubes by collaborating institutions according to the institutions' own protocols. For TCRbeta analysis, collaborator samples were shipped as frozen whole blood, as isolated PBMCs, or as DNA extracted from either sample type. The germline V gene sets CDR1 to ENHRY and CDR2 to SYGVKD. Its CDR3 holds 13 amino acids, cysteine through phenylalanine. Just CDR3 DNA is preserved here, 39 bases in frame from base 1. V and J are truncated by 4 bases and 2 bases respectively, leaving an intervening sequence of 8 bases.

The sequence was obtained from a woman aged 40 to 55 with COVID-19, enrolled during active disease. Source material: peripheral blood. The V gene is TRBV10-3 and the J gene is TRBJ1-2, with no reliable assignment of the D segment. CDR3 sequence: CAISGGRNYGYTF. The DNA sequence follows: TGTGCCATCAGTGGAGGCCGGAACTATGGCTACACCTTC.